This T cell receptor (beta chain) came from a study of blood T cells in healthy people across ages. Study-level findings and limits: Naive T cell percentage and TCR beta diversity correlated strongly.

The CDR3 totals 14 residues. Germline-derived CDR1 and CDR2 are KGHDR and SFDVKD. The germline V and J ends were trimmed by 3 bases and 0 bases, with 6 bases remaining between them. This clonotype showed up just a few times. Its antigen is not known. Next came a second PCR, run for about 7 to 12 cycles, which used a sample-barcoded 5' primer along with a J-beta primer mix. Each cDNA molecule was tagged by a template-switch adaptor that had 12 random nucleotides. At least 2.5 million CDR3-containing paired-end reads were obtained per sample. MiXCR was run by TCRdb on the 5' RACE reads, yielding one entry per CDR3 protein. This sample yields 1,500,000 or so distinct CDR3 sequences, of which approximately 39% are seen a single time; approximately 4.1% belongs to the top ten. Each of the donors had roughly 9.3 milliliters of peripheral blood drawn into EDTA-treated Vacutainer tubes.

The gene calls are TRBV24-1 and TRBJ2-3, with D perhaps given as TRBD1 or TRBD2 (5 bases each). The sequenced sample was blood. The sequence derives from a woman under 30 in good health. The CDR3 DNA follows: TGTGCCACCAGTGATCGGGACAGCACAGATACGCAGTATTTT. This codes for CATSDRDSTDTQYF.